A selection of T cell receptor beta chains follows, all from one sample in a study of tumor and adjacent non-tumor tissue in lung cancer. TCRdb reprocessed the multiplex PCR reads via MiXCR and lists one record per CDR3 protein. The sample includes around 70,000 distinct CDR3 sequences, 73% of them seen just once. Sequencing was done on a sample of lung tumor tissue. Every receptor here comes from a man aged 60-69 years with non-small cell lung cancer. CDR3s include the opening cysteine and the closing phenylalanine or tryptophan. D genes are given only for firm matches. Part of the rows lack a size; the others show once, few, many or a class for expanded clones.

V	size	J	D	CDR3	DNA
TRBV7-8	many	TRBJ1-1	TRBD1	CASSLMDRVRDTEAFF	TGTGCCAGCAGCCTCATGGACAGGGTGAGGGACACTGAAGCTTTCTTT
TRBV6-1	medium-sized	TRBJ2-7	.	CASSESLRVEAYF	TGTGCCAGCAGTGAGTCGCTCCGAGTCGAGGCGTACTTC
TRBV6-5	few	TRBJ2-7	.	CASSQSSGYEQYF	TGTGCCAGCAGCCAGAGTAGTGGCTACGAGCAGTACTTC
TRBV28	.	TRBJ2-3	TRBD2	CASSLPLGTSGVNTETQYF	TGTGCCAGCAGTTTACCCCTCGGGACTAGCGGAGTAAACACAGAAACGCAGTATTTT
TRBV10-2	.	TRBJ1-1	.	CASSRDTANTGAFF	TGCGCCAGCAGTCGAGACACGGCGAACACTGGAGCTTTCTTC
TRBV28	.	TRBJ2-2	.	CASSLGGEATGELFF	TGTGCCAGCAGTTTAGGGGGCGAGGCCACCGGGGAGCTGTTTTTT
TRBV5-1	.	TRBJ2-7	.	CDSSPTPGPQSYEQYF	TGCGACAGCAGCCCCACCCCGGGGCCACAATCCTACGAGCAGTACTTC
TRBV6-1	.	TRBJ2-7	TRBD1	CDSSTGTGGYEQYF	TGTGACAGCAGTACCGGGACAGGGGGCTACGAGCAATACTTC
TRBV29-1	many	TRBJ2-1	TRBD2	CSVGLAGGYYNEQFF	TGCAGCGTAGGACTAGCGGGAGGGTATTACAATGAGCAGTTCTTC
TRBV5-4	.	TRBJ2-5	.	CASSPGTTQETQYF	TGTGCCAGCAGCCCTGGGACGACACAAGAGACCCAGTACTTC